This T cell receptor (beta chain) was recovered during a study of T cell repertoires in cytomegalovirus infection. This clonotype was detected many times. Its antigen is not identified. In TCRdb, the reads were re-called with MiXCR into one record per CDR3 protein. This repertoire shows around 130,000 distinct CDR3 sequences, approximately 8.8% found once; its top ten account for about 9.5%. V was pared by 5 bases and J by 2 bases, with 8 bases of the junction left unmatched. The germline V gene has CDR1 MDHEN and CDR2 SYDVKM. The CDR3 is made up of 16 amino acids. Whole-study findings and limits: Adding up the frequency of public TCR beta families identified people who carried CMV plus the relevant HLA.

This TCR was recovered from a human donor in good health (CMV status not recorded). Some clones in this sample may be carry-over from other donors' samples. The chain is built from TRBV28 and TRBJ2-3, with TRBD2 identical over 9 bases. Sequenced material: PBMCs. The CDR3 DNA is TGTGCCAGCAGTGGATCCGGGACTAGCTACACAGATACGCAGTATTTT. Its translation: CASSGSGTSYTDTQYF. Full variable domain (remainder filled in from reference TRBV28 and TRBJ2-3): DVKVTQSSRYLVKRTGEKVFLECVQDMDHENMFWYRQDPGLGLRLIYFSYDVKMKEKGDIPEGYSVSREKKERFSLILESASTNQTSMYLCASSGSGTSYTDTQYFGPGTRLTVL.